These 3 T cell receptor beta chains share one sample of origin, sequenced in a study of Graves' ophthalmopathy and Graves' hyperthyroidism. RNA served as the template for amplifying TCR beta CDR3 regions. HTBI primers served in a first-round RT-PCR, which a second-round multiplex PCR followed. TCRdb independently ran MiXCR on the multiplex PCR reads; one entry per CDR3 protein. Seen here are about 240,000 distinct CDR3 sequences, 40% to 50% observed once, and the top ten hold roughly half. Sequenced: peripheral blood. These receptors came from an adult man with Graves' ophthalmopathy.

The chain uses TRBV5-8 and TRBJ2-7; unclear D gene. Trimming pared 2 bases from V and 0 bases from J, leaving 21 bases between. The CDR3 has 18 amino acids. Germline lookup yields CDR1 SGHTS and CDR2 YDEGEE. Written as DNA, the CDR3 is TGTGCCAGCAGCTTAAAGACATCGACAAACATAGGCTCCTACGAGCAGTACTTC. Its translation is CASSLKTSTNIGSYEQYF.

This clonotype showed up just a few times. This chain connects TRBV7-3 to TRBJ2-5; D is ambiguous. Germline V CDR1 and CDR2: SGHTA, FQGTGA. The CDR3 has 13 residues. The V gene lost 5 bases and the J gene lost 4 bases, with 11 bases spanning the gap. In nucleotides, the CDR3 is TGTGCCAGCAGCCAAGTGGCCCTAGAGACCCAGTACTTC. It is translated as CASSQVALETQYF.

The chain has TRBV5-4 and TRBJ1-1; a weak D match, TRBD1 (5 bases). The CDR3 totals 15 residues. Germline loops: CDR1 SGHNT, CDR2 YYREEE (reference sequence). V was shortened by 0 bases and J by 4 bases, with 13 bases between the two germline ends. The CDR3 DNA reads as TGTGCCAGCAGCTTGGGGGGCGGCCGATCCACTGAAGCTTTCTTT. Protein sequence: CASSLGGGRSTEAFF.